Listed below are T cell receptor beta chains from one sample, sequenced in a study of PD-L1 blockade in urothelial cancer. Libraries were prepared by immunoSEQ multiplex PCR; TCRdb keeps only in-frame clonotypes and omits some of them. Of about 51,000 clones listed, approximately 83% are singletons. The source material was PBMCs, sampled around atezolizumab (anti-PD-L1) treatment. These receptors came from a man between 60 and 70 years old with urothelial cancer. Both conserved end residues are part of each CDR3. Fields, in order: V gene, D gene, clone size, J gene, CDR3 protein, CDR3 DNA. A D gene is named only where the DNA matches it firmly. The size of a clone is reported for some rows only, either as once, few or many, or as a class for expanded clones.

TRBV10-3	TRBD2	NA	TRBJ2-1	CAISDRRLLAGYNEQFF	TGTGCCATCAGTGATCGAAGGTTACTAGCGGGGTACAATGAGCAGTTCTTC
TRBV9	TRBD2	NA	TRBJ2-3	CASSRYTSGSLYSTDTQYF	TGTGCCAGCAGCCGATATACTAGCGGGAGTCTCTATAGCACAGATACGCAGTATTTT
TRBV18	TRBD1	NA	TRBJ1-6	CASSPQGAGNSPLHF	TGTGCCAGCTCACCACAGGGGGCCGGGAATTCACCCCTCCACTTT
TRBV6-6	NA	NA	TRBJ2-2	CASSSPDTNTGELFF	TGTGCCAGCAGTTCCCCCGACACGAACACCGGGGAGCTGTTTTTT
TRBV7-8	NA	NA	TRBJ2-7	CASSLSGGLYEQYF	TGTGCCAGCAGCTTGTCCGGGGGGCTCTACGAGCAGTACTTC
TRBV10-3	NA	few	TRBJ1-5	CAISESSEGQPQHF	TGTGCCATCAGTGAGTCGAGTGAGGGTCAGCCCCAGCATTTT
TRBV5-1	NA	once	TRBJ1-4	CASSLVAGDAEKLFF	TGCGCCAGCAGCTTGGTCGCAGGGGACGCTGAAAAACTGTTTTTT
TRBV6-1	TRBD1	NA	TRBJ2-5	CASSTTGGRETQYF	TGTGCCAGCAGTACTACAGGGGGCAGGGAGACCCAGTACTTC
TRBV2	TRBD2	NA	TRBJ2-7	CASTGAGGPSSYEQYF	TGTGCCAGCACCGGAGCGGGGGGCCCCAGCTCCTACGAGCAGTACTTC
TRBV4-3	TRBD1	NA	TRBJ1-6	CASSQDPGQGKGSPLHF	TGCGCCAGCAGCCAAGATCCGGGACAGGGAAAAGGTTCACCCCTCCACTTT
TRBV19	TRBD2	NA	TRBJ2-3	CASSIGLAGADTQYF	TGTGCCAGTAGTATCGGACTAGCGGGAGCAGATACGCAGTATTTT
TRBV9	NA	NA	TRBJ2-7	CASSAGTETYEQYF	TGTGCCAGCAGCGCAGGGACTGAAACCTACGAGCAGTACTTC
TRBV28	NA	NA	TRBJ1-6	CASSLARSSYNSPLHF	TGTGCCAGCAGTTTGGCACGGAGCTCCTATAATTCACCCCTCCACTTT